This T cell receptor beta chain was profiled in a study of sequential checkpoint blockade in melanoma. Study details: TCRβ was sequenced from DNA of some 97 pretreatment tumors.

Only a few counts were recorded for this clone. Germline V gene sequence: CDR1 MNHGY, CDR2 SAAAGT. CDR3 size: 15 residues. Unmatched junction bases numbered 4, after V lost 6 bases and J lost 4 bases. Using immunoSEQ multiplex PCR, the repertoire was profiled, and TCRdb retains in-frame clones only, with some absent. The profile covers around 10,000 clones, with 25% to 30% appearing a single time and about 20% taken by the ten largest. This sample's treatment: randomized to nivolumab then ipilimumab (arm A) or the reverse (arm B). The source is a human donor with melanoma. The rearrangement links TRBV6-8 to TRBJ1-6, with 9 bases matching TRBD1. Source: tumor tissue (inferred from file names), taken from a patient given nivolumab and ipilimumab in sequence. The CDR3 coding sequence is TGTGCCAGCAGAGACAGGGGGGTTTATAATTCACCCCTCCACTTT. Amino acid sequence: CASRDRGVYNSPLHF.